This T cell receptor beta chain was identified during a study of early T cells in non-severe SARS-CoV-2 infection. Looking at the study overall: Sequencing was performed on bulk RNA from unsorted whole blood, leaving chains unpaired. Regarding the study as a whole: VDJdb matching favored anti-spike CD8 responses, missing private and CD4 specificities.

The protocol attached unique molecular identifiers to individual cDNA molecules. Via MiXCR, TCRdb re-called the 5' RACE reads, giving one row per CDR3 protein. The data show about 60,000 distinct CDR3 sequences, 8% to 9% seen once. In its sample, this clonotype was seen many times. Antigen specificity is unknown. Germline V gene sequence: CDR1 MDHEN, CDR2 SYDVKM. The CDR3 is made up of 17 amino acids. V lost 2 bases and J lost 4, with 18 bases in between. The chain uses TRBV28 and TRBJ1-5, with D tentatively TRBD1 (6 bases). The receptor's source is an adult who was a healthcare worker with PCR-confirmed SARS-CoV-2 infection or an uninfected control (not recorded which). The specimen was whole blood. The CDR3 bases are TGTGCCAGCAGTTTAGCCGTTCAGGGGTTTTGGAATCAGCCCCAGCATTTT. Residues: CASSLAVQGFWNQPQHF. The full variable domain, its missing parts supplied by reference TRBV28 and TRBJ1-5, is DVKVTQSSRYLVKRTGEKVFLECVQDMDHENMFWYRQDPGLGLRLIYFSYDVKMKEKGDIPEGYSVSREKKERFSLILESASTNQTSMYLCASSLAVQGFWNQPQHFGDGTRLSIL.